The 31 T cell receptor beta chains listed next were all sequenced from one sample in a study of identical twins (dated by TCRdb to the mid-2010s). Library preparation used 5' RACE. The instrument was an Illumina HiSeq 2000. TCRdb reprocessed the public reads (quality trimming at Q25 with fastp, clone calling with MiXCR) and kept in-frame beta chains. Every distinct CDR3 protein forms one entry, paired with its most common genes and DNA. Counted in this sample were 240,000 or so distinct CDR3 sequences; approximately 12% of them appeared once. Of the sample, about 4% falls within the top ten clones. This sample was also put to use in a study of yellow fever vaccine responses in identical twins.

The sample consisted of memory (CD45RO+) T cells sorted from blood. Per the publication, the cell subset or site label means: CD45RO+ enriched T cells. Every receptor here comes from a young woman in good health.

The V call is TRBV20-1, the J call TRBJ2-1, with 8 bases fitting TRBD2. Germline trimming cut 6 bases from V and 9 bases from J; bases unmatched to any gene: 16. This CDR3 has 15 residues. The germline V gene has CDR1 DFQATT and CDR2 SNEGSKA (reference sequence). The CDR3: CSATPGLALVREQFF. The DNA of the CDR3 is TGCAGTGCCACCCCCGGACTAGCTTTGGTTCGTGAGCAGTTCTTC.

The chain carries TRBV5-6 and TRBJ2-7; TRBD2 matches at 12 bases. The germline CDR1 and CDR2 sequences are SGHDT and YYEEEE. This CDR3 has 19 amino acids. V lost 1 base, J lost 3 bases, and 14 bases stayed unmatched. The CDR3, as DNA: TGTGCCAGCAGCTTGCCCCGGGCGGCTAGCGGGAGGGAGGGCTACGAGCAGTACTTC. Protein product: CASSLPRAASGREGYEQYF.

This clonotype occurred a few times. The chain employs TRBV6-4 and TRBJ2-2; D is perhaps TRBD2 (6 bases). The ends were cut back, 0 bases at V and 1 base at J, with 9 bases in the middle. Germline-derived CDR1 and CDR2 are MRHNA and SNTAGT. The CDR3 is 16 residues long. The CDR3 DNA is TGTGCCAGCAGTGACTCGAGGCGGGAGAACACCGGGGAGCTGTTTTTT. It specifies CASSDSRRENTGELFF.

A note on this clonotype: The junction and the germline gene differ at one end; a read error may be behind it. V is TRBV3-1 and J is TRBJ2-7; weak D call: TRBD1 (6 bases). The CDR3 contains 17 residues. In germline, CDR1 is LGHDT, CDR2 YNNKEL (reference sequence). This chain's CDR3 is CATSLKPTGLGSYEQYF. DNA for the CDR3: TGTGCCACCAGCCTTAAACCCACAGGGTTGGGCTCCTACGAGCAGTACTTC.

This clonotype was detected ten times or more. CDR3: CASSQDPGTGSEKLFF. CDR3 DNA: TGTGCCAGCAGCCAAGACCCCGGGACAGGGAGTGAAAAACTGTTTTTT. V and J are TRBV3-1 and TRBJ1-4; 9 bases line up with TRBD1. Germline V lookup: CDR1 LGHDT, CDR2 YNNKEL (reference sequence). Trimming cost V 0 bases and J 7 bases; bases outside gene matches: 6. This CDR3 region has 16 residues.

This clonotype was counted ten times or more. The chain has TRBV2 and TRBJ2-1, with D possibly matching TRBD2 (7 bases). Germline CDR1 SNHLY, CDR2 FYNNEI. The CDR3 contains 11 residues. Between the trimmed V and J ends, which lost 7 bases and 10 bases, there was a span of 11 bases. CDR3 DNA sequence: TGTGCCAGCAAGGGGGGGCGAGAGCAGTTCTTC. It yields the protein CASKGGREQFF.

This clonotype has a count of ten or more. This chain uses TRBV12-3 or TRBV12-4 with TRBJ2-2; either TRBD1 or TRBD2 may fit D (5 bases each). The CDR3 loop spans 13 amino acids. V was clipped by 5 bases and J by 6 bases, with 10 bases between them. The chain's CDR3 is CASSRDLAGELFF. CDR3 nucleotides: TGTGCCAGCAGTCGGGACCTCGCCGGGGAGCTGTTTTTT.

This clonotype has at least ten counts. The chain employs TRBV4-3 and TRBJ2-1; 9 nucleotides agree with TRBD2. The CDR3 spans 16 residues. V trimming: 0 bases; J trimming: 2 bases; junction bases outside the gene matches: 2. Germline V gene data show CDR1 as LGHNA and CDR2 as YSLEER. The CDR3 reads CASSQEPSGAYNEQFF. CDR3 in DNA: TGCGCCAGCAGCCAAGAACCTAGCGGGGCCTACAATGAGCAGTTCTTC.

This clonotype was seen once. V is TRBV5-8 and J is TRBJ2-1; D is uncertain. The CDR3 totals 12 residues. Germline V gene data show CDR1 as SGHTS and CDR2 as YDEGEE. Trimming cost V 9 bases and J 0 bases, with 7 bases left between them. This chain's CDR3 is CATPYSYNEQFF. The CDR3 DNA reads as TGTGCCACTCCATACTCCTACAATGAGCAGTTCTTC.

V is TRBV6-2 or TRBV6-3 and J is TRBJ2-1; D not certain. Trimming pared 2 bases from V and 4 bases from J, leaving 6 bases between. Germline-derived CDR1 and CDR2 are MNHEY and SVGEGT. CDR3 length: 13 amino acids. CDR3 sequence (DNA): TGTGCCAGCAGTTACAGTGAGTACAATGAGCAGTTCTTC. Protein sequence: CASSYSEYNEQFF.

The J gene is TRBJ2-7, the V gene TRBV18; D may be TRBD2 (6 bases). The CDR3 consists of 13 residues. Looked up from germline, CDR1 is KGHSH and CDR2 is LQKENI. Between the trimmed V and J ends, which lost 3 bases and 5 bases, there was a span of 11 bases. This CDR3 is CASSPSGVHEQYF. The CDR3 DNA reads TGTGCCAGCTCACCCTCGGGAGTCCACGAGCAGTACTTC.

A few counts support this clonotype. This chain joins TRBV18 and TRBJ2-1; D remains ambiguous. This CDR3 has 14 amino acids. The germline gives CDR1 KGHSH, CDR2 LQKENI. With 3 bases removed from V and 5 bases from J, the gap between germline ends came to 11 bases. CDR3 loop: CASSPVQTHNEQFF. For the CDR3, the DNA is TGTGCCAGCTCACCTGTCCAGACCCACAATGAGCAGTTCTTC.

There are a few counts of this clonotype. The CDR3 DNA is TGCAGTGCTATGGCAGCTGTGAGCAATCAGCCCCAGCATTTT. This encodes CSAMAAVSNQPQHF. The gene calls are TRBV20-1 and TRBJ1-5; the D is unclear. Trimming stripped 4 bases from V and 1 base from J, with 11 bases between. The germline V gene encodes CDR1 DFQATT and CDR2 SNEGSKA (reference sequence). There are 14 residues in the CDR3.

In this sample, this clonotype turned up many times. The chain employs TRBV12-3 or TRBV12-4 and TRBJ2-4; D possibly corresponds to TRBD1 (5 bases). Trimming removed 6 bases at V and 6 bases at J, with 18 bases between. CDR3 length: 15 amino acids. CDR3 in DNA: TGTGCCAGCAGCCCTTTCCAGGGTCTAGGAAACATTCAGTACTTC. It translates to CASSPFQGLGNIQYF.

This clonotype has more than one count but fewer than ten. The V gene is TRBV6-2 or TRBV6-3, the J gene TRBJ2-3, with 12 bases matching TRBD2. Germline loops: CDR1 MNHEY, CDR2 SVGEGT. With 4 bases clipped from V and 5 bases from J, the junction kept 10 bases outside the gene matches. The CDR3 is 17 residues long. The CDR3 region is CASSSPLGLAGLDTQYF. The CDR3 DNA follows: TGTGCCAGCAGTTCTCCTCTAGGACTAGCGGGATTAGATACGCAGTATTTT.

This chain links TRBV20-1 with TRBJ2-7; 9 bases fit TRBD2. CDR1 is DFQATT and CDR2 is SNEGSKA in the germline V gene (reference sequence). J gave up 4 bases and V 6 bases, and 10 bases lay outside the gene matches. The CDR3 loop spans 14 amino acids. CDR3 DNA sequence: TGCAGTGCCCCCCCCAGGAGCGGGGGGTACGAGCAGTACTTC. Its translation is CSAPPRSGGYEQYF.

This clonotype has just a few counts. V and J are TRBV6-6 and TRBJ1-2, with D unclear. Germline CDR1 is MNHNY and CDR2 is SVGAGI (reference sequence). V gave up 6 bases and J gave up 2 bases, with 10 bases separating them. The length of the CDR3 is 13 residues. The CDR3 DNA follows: TGTGCCAGCAGAGCCCAGCCAAACTATGGCTACACCTTC. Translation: CASRAQPNYGYTF.

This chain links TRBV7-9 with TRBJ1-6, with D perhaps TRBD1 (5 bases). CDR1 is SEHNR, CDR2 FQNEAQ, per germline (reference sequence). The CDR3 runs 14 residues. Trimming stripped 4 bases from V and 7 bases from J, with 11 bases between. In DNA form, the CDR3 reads TGTGCCAGCAGCTCGCGGGACTCAAATTCACCCCTCCACTTT. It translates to CASSSRDSNSPLHF. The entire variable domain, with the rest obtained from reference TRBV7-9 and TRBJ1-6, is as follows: DTGVSQNPRHKITKRGQNVTFRCDPISEHNRLYWYRQTLGQGPEFLTYFQNEAQLEKSRLLSDRFSAERPKGSFSTLEIQRTEQGDSAMYLCASSSRDSNSPLHFGNGTRLTVT.

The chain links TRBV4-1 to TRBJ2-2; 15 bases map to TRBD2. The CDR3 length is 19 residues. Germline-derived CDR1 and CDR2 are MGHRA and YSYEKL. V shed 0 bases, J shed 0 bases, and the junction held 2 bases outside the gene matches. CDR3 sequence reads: CASSQDGLAGGANTGELFF. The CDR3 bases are TGCGCCAGCAGCCAAGACGGACTAGCGGGGGGGGCGAACACCGGGGAGCTGTTTTTT.

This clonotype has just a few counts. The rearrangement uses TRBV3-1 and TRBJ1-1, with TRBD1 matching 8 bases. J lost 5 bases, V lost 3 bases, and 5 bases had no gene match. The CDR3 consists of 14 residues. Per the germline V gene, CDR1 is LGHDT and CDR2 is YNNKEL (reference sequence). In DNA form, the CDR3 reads TGTGCCAGCAGCCATGCAGGGGGCGGGACTGAAGCTTTCTTT. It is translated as CASSHAGGGTEAFF.

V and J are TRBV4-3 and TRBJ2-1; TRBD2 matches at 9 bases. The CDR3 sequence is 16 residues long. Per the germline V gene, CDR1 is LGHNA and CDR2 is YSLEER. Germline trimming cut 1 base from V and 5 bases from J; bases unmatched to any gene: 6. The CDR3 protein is CASSQGASGRNNEQFF. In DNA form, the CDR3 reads TGCGCCAGCAGCCAAGGGGCGAGCGGGAGGAACAATGAGCAGTTCTTC.

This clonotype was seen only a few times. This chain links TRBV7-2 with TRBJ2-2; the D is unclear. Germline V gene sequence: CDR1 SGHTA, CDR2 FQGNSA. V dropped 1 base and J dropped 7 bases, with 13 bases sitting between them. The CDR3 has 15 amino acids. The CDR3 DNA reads TGTGCCAGCAGCTTAGAAGGTGGGCGGATCGGGGAGCTGTTTTTT. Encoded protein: CASSLEGGRIGELFF.

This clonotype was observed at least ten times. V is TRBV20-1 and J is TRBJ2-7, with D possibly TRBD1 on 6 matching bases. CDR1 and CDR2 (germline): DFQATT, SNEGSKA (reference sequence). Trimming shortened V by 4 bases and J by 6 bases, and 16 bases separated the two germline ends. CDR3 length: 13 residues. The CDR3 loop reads CSAKTRQVPEQYF. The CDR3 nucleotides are TGCAGTGCTAAGACACGACAGGTGCCCGAGCAGTACTTC.

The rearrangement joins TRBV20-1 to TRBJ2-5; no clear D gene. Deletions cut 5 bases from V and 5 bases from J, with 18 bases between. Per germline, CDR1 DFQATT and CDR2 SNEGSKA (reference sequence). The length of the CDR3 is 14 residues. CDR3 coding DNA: TGCAGTGCTTCCGACTCGGCCGGCCTGGAGACCCAGTACTTC. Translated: CSASDSAGLETQYF.

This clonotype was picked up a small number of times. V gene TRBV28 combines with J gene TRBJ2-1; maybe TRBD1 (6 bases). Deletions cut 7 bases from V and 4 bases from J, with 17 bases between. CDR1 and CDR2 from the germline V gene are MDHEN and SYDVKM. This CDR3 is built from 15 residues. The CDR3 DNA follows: TGTGCCAGCACTCAGGGGCAGGGGCCTTACAATGAGCAGTTCTTC. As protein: CASTQGQGPYNEQFF.

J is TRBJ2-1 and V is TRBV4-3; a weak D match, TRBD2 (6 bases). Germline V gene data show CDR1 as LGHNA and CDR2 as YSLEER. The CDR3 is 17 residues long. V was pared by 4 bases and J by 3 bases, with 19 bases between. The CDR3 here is CASSPRGAGTFYNEQFF. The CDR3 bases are TGCGCCAGCAGCCCTCGAGGGGCGGGAACTTTCTACAATGAGCAGTTCTTC.

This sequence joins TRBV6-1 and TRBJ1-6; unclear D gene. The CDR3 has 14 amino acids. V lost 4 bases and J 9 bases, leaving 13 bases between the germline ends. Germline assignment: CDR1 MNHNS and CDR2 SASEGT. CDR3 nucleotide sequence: TGTGCCAGCAGTGCAGACCCGACGGGTTCACCCCTCCACTTT. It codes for CASSADPTGSPLHF.

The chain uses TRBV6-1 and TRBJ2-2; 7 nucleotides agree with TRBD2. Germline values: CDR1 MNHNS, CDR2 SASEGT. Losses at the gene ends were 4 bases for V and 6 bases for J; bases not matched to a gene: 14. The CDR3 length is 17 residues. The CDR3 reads CASSGGTRTSFAGELFF. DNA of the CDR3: TGTGCCAGCAGTGGGGGTACCCGGACTAGTTTCGCCGGGGAGCTGTTTTTT.

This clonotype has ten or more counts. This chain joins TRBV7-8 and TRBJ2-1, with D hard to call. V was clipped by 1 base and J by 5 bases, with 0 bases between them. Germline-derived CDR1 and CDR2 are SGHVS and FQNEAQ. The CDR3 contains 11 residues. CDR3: CASSLDNEQFF. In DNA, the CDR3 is TGTGCCAGCAGCTTAGACAATGAGCAGTTCTTC. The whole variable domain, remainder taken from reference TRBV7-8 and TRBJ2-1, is GAGVSQSPRYKVAKRGQDVALRCDPISGHVSLFWYQQALGQGPEFLTYFQNEAQLDKSGLPSDRFFAERPEGSVSTLKIQRTQQEDSAVYLCASSLDNEQFFGPGTRLTVL.

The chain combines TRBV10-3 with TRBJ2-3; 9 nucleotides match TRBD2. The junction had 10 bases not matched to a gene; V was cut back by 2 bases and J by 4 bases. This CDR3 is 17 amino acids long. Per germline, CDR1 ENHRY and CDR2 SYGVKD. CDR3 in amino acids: CAISERRGGSSADTQYF. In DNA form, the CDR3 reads TGTGCCATCAGTGAGAGGCGGGGGGGGTCTTCGGCAGATACGCAGTATTTT.

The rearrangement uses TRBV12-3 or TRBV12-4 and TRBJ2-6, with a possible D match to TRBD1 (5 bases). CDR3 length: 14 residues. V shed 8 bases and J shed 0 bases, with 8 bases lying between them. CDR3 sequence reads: CASRQNSGANVLTF. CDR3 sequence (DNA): TGTGCCAGCCGACAGAACTCTGGGGCCAACGTCCTGACTTTC.